The sequence of this T cell receptor (beta chain) was determined in a study of shared clonotypes between healthy human individuals. Tens of thousands of T cell genomes (around 190 ng DNA) went into each sorted-subset replicate. The assay was immunoSEQ multiplex PCR, and TCRdb's table has in-frame clones only and misses some. The table lists over a million clones, about 96% of them singletons. V lost 5 bases to trimming and J lost 6 bases; unmatched junction nucleotides: 1. Germline V gives CDR1 MNHEY, CDR2 SVGAGI. This CDR3 is 13 amino acids long. The chain links TRBV6-5 to TRBJ1-2; 12 nucleotides agree with TRBD1. The sample comprised naive CD4+ T cells sorted from blood. Subset noted: CD45RA+ positively selected. The TCR sequence derives from a man between 25 and 39 years old in good health. CDR3 in amino acids: CASSRDRGHGYTF. CDR3 DNA: TGTGCCAGCAGTAGGGACAGGGGGCATGGCTACACCTTC.